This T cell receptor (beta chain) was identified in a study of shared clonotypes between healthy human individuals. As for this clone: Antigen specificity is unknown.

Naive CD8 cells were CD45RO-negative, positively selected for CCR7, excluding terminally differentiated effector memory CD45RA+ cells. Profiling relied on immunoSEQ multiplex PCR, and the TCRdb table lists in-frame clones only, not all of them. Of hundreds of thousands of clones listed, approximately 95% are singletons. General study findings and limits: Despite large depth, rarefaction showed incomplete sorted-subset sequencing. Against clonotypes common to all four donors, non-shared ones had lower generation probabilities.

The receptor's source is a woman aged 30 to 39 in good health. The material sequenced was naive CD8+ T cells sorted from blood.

The CDR3 sequence is CASSLFRAPVAEAFF. DNA of the CDR3: TGTGCCAGCAGTTTGTTCAGGGCTCCTGTGGCTGAAGCTTTCTTT. This sequence joins TRBV28 and TRBJ1-1; D may be TRBD1 (5 bases). The CDR3 totals 15 residues. Germline V lookup: CDR1 MDHEN, CDR2 SYDVKM. The V end was cut by 3 bases, the J end by 6 bases, with 17 bases between.